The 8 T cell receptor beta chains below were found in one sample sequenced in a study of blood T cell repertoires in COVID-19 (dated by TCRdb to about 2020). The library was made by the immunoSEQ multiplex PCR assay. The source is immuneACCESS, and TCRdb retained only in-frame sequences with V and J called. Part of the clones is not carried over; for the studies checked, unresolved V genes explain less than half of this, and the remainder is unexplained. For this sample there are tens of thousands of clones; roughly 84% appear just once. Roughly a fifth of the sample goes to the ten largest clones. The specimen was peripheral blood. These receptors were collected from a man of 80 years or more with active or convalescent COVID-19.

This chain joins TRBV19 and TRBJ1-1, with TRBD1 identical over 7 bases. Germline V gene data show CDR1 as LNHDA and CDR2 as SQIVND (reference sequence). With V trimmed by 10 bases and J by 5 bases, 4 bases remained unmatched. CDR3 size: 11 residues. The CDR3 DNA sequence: TGTGCCACCAGGGGGGCGACTGAAGCTTTCTTT. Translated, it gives CATRGATEAFF.

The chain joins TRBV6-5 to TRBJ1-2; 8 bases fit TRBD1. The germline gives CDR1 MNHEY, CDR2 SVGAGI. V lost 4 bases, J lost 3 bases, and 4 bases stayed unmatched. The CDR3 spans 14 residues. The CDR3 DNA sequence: TGTGCCAGCAGTTCGACAGGGGCGGACTATGGCTACACCTTC. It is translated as CASSSTGADYGYTF.

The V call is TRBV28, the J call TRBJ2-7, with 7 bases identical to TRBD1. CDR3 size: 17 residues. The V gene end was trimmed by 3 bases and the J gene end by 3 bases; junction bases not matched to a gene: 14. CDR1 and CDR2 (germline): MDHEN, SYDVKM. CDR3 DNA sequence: TGTGCCAGCAGTTTTTCCCTCAGGGACAGAGCCTACTACGAGCAGTACTTC. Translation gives CASSFSLRDRAYYEQYF.

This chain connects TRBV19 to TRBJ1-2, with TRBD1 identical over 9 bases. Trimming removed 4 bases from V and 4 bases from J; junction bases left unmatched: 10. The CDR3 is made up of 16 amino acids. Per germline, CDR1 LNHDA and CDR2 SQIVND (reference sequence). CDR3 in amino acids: CASSTTGTGPSYGYTF. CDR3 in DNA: TGTGCCAGTAGTACCACCGGGACAGGGCCATCCTATGGCTACACCTTC.

The CDR3 is CASKISGGAETQYF. CDR3 DNA sequence: TGTGCCAGCAAAATTTCAGGGGGCGCAGAGACCCAGTACTTC. J is TRBJ2-5 and V is TRBV25-1, with 8 bases matching TRBD1. V was pared by 7 bases and J by 4 bases, with 8 bases of the junction left unmatched. This CDR3 has 14 residues. Germline CDR1 MGHDK, CDR2 SYGVNS.

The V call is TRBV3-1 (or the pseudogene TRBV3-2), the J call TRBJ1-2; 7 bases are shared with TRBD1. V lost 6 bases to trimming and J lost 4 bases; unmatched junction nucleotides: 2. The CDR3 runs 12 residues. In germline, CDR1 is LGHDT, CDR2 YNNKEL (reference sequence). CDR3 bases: TGTGCCAGCAGGGCAGGGGGCTATGGCTACACCTTC. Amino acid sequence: CASRAGGYGYTF.

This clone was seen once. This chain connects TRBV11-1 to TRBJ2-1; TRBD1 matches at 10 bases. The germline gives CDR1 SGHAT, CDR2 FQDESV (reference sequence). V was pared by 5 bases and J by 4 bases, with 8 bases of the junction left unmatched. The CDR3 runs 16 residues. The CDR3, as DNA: TGTGCCAGCAGCGGGACAGGGGCGAGTCGGTACAATGAGCAGTTCTTC. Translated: CASSGTGASRYNEQFF.

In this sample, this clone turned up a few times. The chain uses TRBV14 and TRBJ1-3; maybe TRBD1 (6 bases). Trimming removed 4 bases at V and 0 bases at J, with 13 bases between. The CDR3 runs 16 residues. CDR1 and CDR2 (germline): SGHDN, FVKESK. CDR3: CASSLGTPFSGNTIYF. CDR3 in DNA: TGTGCCAGCAGCCTTGGGACACCCTTCTCTGGAAACACCATATATTTT.